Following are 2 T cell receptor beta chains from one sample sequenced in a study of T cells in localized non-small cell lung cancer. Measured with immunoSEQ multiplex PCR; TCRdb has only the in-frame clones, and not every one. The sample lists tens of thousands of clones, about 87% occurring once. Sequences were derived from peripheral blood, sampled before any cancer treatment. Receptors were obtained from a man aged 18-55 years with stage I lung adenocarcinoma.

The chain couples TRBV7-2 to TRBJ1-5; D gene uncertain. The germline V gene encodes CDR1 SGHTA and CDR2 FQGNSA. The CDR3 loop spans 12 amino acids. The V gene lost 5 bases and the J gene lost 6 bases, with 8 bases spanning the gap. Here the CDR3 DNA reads TGTGCCAGCAGCCCCGAGGGTCAGCCCCAGCATTTT. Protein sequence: CASSPEGQPQHF.

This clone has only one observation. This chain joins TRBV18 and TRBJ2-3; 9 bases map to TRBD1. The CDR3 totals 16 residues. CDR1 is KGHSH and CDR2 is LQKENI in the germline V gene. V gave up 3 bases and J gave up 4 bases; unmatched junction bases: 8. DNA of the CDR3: TGTGCCAGCTCACCTTACCCGGGACAGGGAGCAGATACGCAGTATTTT. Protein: CASSPYPGQGADTQYF. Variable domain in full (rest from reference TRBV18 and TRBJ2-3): NAGVMQNPRHLVRRRGQEARLRCSPMKGHSHVYWYRQLPEEGLKFMVYLQKENIIDESGMPKERFSAEFPKEGPSILRIQQVVRGDSAAYFCASSPYPGQGADTQYFGPGTRLTVL.